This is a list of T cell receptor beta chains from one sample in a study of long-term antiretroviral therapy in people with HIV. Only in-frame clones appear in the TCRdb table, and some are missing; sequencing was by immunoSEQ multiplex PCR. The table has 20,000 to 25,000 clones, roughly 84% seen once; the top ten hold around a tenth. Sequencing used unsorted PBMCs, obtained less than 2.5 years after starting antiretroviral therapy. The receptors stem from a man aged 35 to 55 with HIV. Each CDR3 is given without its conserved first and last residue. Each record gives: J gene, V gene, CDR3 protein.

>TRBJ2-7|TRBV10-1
ASSESGSPYFEQY
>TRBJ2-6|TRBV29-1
SVGLGSPSGANVLT
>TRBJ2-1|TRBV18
ASSPGTSGSYNEQF
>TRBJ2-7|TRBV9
ASSVDGTSGYEQY
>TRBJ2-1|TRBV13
ASSILAGGLNEQF
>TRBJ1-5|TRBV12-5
ASANNQPQH
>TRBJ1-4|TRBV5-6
ASSLVEGEEKLF
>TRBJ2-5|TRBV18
ASSHHLDQVYQETQY
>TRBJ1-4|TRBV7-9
ASSLGDTTNEKLF
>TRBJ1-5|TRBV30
AWGGQSSNQPQH
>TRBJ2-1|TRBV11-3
ASSQTSGGPWAEQF
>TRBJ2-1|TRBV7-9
ASSSDSGRSEQF
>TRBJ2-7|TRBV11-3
ASSPGTSGTGEQY
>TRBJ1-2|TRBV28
ASSSTGGGILKFGYT
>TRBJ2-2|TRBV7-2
ASSPPDTGELF
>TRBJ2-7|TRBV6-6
ASSDGAYEQY
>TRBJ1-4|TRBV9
ASSKPRGGGKLF
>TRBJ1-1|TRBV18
ASSPPGSMNTEAF
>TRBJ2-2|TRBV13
ASSQSWREKGGELF
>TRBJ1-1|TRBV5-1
ASSLTWDTEAF
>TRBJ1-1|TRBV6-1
ASAGQVNTEAF
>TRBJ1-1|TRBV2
ASIQETEAF
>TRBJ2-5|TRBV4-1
ASSLSGEGETQY
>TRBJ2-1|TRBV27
ASSSDSGNEQF